The sequence of this TCR beta chain was determined in a study of spatial heterogeneity in lung cancer. Time point in this sample: sample taken at primary tumor resection. The sequenced material consisted of unsorted whole RNA from tumor, nontumor lung or frozen PBMC. This CDR3 region has 15 residues. Per the germline V gene, CDR1 is MNHEY and CDR2 is SVGAGI. V lost 2 bases and J 5 bases, leaving 12 bases between the germline ends. Relative to its sample, this clonotype is medium-sized. TCRdb used MiXCR to reprocess the 5' RACE reads, holding one entry per CDR3 protein. The sample includes about 12,000 distinct CDR3 sequences, about a sixth of them seen just once.

V and J are TRBV6-5 and TRBJ2-2; D ambiguous. The specimen comprised PBMCs, sampled at surgery. The TCR originated in a male donor with early-stage non-small cell lung cancer. CDR3 nucleotide sequence: TGTGCCAGCAGTTACGAGATAACCCCTACCGGGGAGCTGTTTTTT. Translating it yields CASSYEITPTGELFF.